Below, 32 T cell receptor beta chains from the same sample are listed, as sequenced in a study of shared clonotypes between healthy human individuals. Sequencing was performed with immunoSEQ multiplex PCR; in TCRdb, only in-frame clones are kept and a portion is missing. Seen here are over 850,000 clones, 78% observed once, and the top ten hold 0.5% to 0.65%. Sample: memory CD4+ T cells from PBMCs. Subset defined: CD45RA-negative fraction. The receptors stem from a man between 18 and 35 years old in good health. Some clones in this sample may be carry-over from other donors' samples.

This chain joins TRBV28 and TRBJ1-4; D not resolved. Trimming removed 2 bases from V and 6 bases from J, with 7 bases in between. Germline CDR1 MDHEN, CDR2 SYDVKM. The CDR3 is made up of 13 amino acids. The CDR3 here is CASSLDNYEKLFF. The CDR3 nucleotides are TGTGCCAGCAGTTTAGACAACTATGAAAAACTGTTTTTT.

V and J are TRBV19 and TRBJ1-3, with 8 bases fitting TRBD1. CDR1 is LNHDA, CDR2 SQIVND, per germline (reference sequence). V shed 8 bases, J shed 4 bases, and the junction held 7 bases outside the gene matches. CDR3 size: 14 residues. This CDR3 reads CASHATGEGNTIYF. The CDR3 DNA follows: TGTGCCAGTCACGCGACAGGGGAAGGAAACACCATATATTTT.

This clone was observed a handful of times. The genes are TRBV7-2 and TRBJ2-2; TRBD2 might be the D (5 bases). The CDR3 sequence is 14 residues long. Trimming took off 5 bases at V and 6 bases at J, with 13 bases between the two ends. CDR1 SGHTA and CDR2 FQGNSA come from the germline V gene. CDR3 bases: TGTGCCAGCAGCCCGAGCCTAGCCTCCGGGGAGCTGTTTTTT. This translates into CASSPSLASGELFF. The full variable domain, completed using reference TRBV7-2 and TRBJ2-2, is GAGVSQSPSNKVTEKGKDVELRCDPISGHTALYWYRQSLGQGLEFLIYFQGNSAPDKSGLPSDRFSAERTGGSVSTLTIQRTQQEDSAVYLCASSPSLASGELFFGEGSRLTVL.

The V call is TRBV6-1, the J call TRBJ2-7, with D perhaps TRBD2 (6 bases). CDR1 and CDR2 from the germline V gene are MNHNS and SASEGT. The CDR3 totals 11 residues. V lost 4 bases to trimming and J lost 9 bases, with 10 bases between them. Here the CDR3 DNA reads TGTGCCAGCAGTGCGCGGGGCGGGCAGTACTTC. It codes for CASSARGGQYF.

CDR3 nucleotide sequence: TGTGCCAGCAGCGTGGCAGGGCATTCCTACAATGAGCAGTTCTTC. Its translation is CASSVAGHSYNEQFF. V usage is TRBV9 and J usage is TRBJ2-1; possibly TRBD1 for D (5 bases). The germline gives CDR1 SGDLS, CDR2 YYNGEE. V was pared by 2 bases and J by 1 base, with 10 bases between. CDR3 length: 15 residues.

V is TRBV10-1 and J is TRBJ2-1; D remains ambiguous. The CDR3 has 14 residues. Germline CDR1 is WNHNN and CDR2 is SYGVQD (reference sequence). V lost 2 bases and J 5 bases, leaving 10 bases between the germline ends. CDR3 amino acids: CASSEGAVDNEQFF. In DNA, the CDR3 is TGCGCCAGCAGTGAGGGTGCTGTCGACAATGAGCAGTTCTTC.

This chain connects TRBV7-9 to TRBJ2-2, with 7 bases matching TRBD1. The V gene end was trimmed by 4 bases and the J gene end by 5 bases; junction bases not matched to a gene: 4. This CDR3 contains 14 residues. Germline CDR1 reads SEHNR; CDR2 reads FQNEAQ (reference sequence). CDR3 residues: CASSSDRSTGELFF. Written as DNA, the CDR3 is TGTGCCAGCAGCTCGGACAGGTCGACCGGGGAGCTGTTTTTT.

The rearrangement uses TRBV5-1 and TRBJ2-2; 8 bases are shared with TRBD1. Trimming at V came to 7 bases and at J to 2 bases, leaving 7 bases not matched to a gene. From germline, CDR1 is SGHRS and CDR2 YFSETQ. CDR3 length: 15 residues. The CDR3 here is CASWGTGLNTGELFF. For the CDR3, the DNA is TGCGCCAGCTGGGGGACAGGACTAAACACCGGGGAGCTGTTTTTT.

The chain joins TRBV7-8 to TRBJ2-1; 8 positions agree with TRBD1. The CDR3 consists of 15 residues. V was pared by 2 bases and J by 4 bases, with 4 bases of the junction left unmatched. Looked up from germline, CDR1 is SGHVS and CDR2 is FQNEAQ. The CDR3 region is CASSLLGQAYNEQFF. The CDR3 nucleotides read TGTGCCAGCAGCTTATTGGGACAGGCATACAATGAGCAGTTCTTC. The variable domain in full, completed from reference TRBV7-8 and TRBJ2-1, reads GAGVSQSPRYKVAKRGQDVALRCDPISGHVSLFWYQQALGQGPEFLTYFQNEAQLDKSGLPSDRFFAERPEGSVSTLKIQRTQQEDSAVYLCASSLLGQAYNEQFFGPGTRLTVL.

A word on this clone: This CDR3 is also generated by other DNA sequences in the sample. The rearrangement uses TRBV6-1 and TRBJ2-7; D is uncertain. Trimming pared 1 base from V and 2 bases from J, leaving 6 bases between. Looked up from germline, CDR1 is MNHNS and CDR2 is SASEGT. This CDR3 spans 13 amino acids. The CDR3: CASSEGHPYEQYF. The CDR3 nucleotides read TGTGCCAGCAGTGAAGGGCATCCCTACGAGCAGTACTTC.

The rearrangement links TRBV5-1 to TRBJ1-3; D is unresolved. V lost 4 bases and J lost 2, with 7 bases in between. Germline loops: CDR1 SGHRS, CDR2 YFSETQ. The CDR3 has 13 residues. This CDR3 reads CASSQNTGNTIYF. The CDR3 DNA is TGCGCCAGCAGCCAAAATACTGGAAACACCATATATTTT.

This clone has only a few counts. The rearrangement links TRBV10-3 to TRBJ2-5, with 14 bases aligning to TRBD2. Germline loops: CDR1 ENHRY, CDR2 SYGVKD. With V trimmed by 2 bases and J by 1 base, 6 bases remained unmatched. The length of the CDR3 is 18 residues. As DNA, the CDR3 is TGTGCCATCAGTGAGGGACTAGCGGGAGGAGGGGTCCAAGAGACCCAGTACTTC. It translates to CAISEGLAGGGVQETQYF.

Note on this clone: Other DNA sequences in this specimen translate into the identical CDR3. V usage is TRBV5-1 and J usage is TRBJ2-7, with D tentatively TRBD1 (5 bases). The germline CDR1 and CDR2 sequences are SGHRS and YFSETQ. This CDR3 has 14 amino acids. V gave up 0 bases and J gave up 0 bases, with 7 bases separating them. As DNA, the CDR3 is TGCGCCAGCAGCTTGGACAGGTCCTCCTACGAGCAGTACTTC. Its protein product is CASSLDRSSYEQYF.

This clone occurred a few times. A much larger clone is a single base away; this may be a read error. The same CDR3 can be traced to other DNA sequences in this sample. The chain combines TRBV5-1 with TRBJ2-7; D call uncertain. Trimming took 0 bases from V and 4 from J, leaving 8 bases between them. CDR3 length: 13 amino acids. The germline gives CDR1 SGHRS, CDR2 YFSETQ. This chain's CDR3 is CASSLEVGYEQYF. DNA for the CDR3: TGCGCCAGCAGCTTGGAGGTCGGGTACGAGCAGTACTTC.

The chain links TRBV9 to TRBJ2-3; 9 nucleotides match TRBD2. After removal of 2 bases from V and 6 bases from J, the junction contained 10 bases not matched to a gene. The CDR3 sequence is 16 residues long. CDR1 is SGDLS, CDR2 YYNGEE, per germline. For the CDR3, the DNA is TGTGCCAGCAGCGTCTCGACTAGCGGAGCCCAGGATACGCAGTATTTT. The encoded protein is CASSVSTSGAQDTQYF.

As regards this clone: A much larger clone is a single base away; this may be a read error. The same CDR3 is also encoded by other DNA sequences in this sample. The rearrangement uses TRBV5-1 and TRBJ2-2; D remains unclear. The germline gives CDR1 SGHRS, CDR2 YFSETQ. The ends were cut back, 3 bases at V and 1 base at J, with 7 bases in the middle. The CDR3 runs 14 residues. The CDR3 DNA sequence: TGCGCCAGCAGCTCGGACGGGAACACCGGGGAGCTGTTTTTT. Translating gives CASSSDGNTGELFF.

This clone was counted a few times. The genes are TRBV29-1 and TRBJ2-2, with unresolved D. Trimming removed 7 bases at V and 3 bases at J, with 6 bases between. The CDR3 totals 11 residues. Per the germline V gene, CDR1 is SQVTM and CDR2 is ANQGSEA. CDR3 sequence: CSGADTGELFF. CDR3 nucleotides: TGCAGCGGTGCGGACACCGGGGAGCTGTTTTTT.

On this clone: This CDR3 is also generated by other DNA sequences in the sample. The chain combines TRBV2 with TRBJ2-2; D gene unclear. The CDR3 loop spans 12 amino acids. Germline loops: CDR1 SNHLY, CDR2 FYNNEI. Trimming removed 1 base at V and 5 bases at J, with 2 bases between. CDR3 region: CASSEGTGELFF. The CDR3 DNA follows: TGTGCCAGCAGTGAAGGGACCGGGGAGCTGTTTTTT.

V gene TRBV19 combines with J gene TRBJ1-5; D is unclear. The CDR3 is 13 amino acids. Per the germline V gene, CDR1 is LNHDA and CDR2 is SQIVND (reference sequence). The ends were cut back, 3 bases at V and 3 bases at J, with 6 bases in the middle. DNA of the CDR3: TGTGCCAGTAGTATTACCACCAATCAGCCCCAGCATTTT. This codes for CASSITTNQPQHF.

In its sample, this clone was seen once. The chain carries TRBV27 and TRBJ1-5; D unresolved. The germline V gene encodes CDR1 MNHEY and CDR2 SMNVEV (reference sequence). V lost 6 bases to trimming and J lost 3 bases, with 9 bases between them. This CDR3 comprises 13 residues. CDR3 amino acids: CASSPGNNQPQHF. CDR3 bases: TGTGCCAGCAGCCCCGGGAACAATCAGCCCCAGCATTTT.

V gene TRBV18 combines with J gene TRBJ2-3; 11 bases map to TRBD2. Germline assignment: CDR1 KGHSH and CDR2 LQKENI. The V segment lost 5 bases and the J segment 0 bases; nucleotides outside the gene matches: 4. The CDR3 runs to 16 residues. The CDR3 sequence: CASSSRTSGSTDTQYF. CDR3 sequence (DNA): TGTGCCAGCTCATCCCGGACTAGCGGGAGCACAGATACGCAGTATTTT.

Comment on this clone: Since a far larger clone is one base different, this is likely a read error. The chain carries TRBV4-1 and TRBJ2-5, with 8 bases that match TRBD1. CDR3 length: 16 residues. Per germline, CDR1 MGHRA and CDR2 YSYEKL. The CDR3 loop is CAGSQDSAGGEETQYF. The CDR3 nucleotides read TGCGCCGGCAGCCAAGATTCGGCAGGGGGCGAAGAGACCCAGTACTTC.

The CDR3 loop is CASSSRWREQYF. DNA of the CDR3: TGTGCCAGCAGCTCTCGCTGGCGGGAGCAGTACTTC. This sequence joins TRBV13 and TRBJ2-5; TRBD2 aligns across 7 bases. Germline lookup yields CDR1 PRHDT and CDR2 FYEKMQ (reference sequence). CDR3 length equals 12 residues. The trim removed 4 bases at V and 11 bases at J, leaving 7 bases unmatched.

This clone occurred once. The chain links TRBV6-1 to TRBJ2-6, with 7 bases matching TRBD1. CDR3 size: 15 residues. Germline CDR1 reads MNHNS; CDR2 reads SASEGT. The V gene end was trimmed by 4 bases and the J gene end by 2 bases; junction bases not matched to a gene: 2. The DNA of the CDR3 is TGTGCCAGCAGTGGAGGGACAGCTGGGGCCAACGTCCTGACTTTC. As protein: CASSGGTAGANVLTF.

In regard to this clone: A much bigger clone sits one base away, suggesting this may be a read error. In DNA, the CDR3 is TGTGCCAGCAGCAAAACTGCGGGACAGGCGTACTTC. Its translation is CASSKTAGQAYF. V and J are TRBV7-9 and TRBJ2-4; TRBD1 matches at 8 bases. V lost 5 bases, J lost 15 bases, and 9 bases stayed unmatched. Per germline, CDR1 SEHNR and CDR2 FQNEAQ (reference sequence). CDR3 length equals 12 residues. The complete variable domain, with remaining parts taken from reference TRBV7-9 and TRBJ2-4, reads DTGVSQNPRHKITKRGQNVTFRCDPISEHNRLYWYRQTLGQGPEFLTYFQNEAQLEKSRLLSDRFSAERPKGSFSTLEIQRTEQGDSAMYLCASSKTAGQAYFGAGTRLSVL.

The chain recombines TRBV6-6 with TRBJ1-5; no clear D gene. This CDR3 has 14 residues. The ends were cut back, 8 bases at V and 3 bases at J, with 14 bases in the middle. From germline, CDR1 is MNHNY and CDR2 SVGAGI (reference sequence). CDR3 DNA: TGTGCCAGCGGCGAGGACTCCTACAATCAGCCCCAGCATTTT. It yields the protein CASGEDSYNQPQHF.

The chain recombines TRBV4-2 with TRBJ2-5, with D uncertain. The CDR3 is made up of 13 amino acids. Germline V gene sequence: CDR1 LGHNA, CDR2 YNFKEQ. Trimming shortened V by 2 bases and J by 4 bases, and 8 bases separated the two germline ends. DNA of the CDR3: TGTGCCAGCAGCCAATCAGGTGGAGAGACCCAGTACTTC. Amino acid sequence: CASSQSGGETQYF.

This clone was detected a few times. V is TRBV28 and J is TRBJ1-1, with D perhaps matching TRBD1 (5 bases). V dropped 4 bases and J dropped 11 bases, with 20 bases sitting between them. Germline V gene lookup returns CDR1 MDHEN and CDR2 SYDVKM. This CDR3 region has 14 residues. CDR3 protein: CASSSTGTSFWAFF. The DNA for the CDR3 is TGTGCCAGCAGTTCCACCGGGACCTCTTTTTGGGCTTTCTTT.

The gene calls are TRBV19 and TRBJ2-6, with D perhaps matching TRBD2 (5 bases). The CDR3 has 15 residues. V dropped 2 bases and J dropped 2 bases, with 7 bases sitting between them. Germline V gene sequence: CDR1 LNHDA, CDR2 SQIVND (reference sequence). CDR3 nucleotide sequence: TGTGCCAGTAGTATAACCGGGGCTGGGGCCAACGTCCTGACTTTC. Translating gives CASSITGAGANVLTF.

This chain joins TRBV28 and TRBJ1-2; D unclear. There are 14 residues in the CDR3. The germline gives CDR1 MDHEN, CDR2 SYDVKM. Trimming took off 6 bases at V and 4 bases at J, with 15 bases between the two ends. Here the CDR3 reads CASRRGEGSYGYTF. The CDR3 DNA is TGTGCCAGCAGACGGGGAGAAGGGAGCTATGGCTACACCTTC.

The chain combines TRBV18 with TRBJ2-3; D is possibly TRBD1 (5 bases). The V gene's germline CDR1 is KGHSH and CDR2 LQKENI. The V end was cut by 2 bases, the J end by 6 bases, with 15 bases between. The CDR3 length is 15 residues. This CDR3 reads CASSPFAGYRDTQYF. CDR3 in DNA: TGTGCCAGCTCACCATTCGCAGGGTATCGGGATACGCAGTATTTT. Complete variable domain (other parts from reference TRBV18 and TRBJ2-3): NAGVMQNPRHLVRRRGQEARLRCSPMKGHSHVYWYRQLPEEGLKFMVYLQKENIIDESGMPKERFSAEFPKEGPSILRIQQVVRGDSAAYFCASSPFAGYRDTQYFGPGTRLTVL.

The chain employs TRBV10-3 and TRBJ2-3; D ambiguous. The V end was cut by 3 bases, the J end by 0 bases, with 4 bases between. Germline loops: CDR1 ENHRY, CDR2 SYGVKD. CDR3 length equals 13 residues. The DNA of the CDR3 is TGTGCCATCAGTGATTCTAGCACAGATACGCAGTATTTT. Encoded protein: CAISDSSTDTQYF.